This is a list of T cell receptor beta chains from one sample in a study of cytotoxic CD8 clonotypes in ibrutinib-treated CLL. The table came from immunoSEQ multiplex PCR; TCRdb's copy has only in-frame clones and leaves some out. This sample has some 150,000 clones, with roughly 76% found just once. Sequences were derived from PBMCs, sampled after 24 months of ibrutinib treatment. These receptors came from a human donor with chronic lymphocytic leukemia. CDR3s include the opening cysteine and the closing phenylalanine or tryptophan.

J	V	CDR3
TRBJ1-1	TRBV20-1	CSARRGSEAFF
TRBJ2-7	TRBV5-4	CASSSSSGSHYEQYF
TRBJ1-3	TRBV6-6	CASRSPFSGNTIYF
TRBJ1-2	TRBV28	CATTAYGKGDYGYTF
TRBJ1-1	TRBV30	CAWTFPARGTEAFF
TRBJ2-7	TRBV5-6	CASSLRSGKQYF
TRBJ1-2	TRBV5-1	CASSPERGPNGYTF
TRBJ2-5	TRBV28	CASGPAAGETQYF
TRBJ2-3	TRBV4-1	CASSQELAATQYF
TRBJ2-7	TRBV5-1	CASSLGDQREQYF
TRBJ2-7	TRBV6-6	CASRPRGDSYEQYF
TRBJ1-3	TRBV30	CAWSVRAPKSGNTIYF
TRBJ2-1	TRBV5-4	CASSPGEWGEQFF
TRBJ1-2	TRBV7-8	CASSSPRDRGLPDYGYTF
TRBJ1-1	TRBV30	CAWGGNTEAFF
TRBJ1-2	TRBV30	CAWTGNYGYTF
TRBJ1-5	TRBV6-1	CASSADRVIRNQPQHF
TRBJ1-2	TRBV4-2	CASSPRPSAGDGYTF
TRBJ1-1	TRBV28	CASSPGQPTEAFF
TRBJ2-5	TRBV29-1	CSVTTGVETQYF
TRBJ2-3	TRBV10-3	CAITPGNPDTQYF
TRBJ2-7	TRBV10-2	CASKIAGGYEQYF
TRBJ2-7	TRBV6-1	CASSQGDPISYEQYF
TRBJ2-3	TRBV6-5	CASSYSSDTQYF
TRBJ1-1	TRBV30	CAWNRIQGNTEAFF
TRBJ2-4	TRBV30	CAWSPTSAKNIQYF
TRBJ2-7	TRBV1	CTSSHRPGLGTEEQYF
TRBJ2-3	TRBV30	CAWNDYGGGTQYF
TRBJ1-5	TRBV6-5	CASSYGGEGQPQHF
TRBJ2-5	TRBV28	CASWRREGETQYF
TRBJ1-2	TRBV29-1	CSVKDADYGYTF
TRBJ1-2	TRBV29-1	CSVGQGGTYTF
TRBJ2-7	TRBV27	CASSLAGPSYEQYF
TRBJ1-2	TRBV10-1	CASRTGSPFLNYGYTF
TRBJ2-7	TRBV6-5	CASSYLREQYF
TRBJ1-1	TRBV7-2	CASSLVVGDTEAFF
TRBJ2-2	TRBV6-5	CASSYFGELFF
TRBJ1-1	TRBV6-5	CASSPQGLGGTEAFF
TRBJ2-5	TRBV12-5	CASGFGTRRENKRAQYF
TRBJ1-2	TRBV5-1	CASSRDGNYGYTF
TRBJ2-2	TRBV9	CASSVGLANTGELFF
TRBJ2-2	TRBV14	CASSPEYTGELFF
TRBJ1-6	TRBV28	CASTPALVNSPLHF
TRBJ2-5	TRBV6-6	CASTWGETQYF
TRBJ1-4	TRBV6-5	CASSGRGATNEKLFF
TRBJ2-5	TRBV2	CASSELGETQYF
TRBJ2-5	TRBV30	CAWSVAAARGSQYF
TRBJ1-2	TRBV2	CASRTEYGYTF
TRBJ1-4	TRBV11-2	CASSLGQFEKLFF